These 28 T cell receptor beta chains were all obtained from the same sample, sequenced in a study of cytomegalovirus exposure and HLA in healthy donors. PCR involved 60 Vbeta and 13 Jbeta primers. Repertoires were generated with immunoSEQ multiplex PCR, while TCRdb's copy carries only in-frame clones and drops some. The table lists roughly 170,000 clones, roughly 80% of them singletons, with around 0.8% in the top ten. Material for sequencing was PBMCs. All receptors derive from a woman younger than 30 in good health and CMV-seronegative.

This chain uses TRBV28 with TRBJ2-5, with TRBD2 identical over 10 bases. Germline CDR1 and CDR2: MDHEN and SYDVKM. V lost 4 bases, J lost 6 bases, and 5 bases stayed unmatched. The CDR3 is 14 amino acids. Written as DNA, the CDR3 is TGTGCCAGCAGTTCTAGCGGGAGCATGAAGACCCAGTACTTC. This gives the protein CASSSSGSMKTQYF.

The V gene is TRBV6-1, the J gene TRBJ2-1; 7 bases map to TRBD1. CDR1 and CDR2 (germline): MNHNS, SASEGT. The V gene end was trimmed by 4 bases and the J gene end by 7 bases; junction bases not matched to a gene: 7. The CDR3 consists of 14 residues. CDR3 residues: CASSALDRWNEQFF. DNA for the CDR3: TGTGCCAGCAGTGCCCTGGACAGGTGGAATGAGCAGTTCTTC.

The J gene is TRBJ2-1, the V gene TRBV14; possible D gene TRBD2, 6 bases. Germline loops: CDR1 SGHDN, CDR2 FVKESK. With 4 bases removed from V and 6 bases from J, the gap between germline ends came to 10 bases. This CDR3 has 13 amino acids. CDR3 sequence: CASSPTRFNEQFF. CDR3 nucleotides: TGTGCCAGCAGCCCGACTAGATTCAATGAGCAGTTCTTC. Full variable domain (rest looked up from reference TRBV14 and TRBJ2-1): EAGVTQFPSHSVIEKGQTVTLRCDPISGHDNLYWYRRVMGKEIKFLLHFVKESKQDESGMPNNRFLAERTGGTYSTLKVQPAELEDSGVYFCASSPTRFNEQFFGPGTRLTVL.

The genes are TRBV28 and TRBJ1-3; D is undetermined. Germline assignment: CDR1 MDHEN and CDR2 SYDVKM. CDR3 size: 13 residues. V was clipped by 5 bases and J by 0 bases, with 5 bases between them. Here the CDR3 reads CASSINSGNTIYF. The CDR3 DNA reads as TGTGCCAGCAGTATAAACTCTGGAAACACCATATATTTT.

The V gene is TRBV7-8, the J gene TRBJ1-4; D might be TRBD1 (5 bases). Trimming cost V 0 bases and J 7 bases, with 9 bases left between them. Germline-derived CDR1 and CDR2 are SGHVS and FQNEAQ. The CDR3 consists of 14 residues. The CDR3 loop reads CASSLAAGIEKLFF. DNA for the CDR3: TGTGCCAGCAGCTTAGCCGCAGGGATTGAAAAACTGTTTTTT.

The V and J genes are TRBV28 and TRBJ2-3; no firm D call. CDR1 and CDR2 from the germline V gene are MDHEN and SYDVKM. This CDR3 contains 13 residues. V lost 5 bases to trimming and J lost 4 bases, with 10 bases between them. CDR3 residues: CASSLGFSDTQYF. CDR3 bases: TGTGCCAGCAGTCTAGGTTTTTCAGATACGCAGTATTTT.

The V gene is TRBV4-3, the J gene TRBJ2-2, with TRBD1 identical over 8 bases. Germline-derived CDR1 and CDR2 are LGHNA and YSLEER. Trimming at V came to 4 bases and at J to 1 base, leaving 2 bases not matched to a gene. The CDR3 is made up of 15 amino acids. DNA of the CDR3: TGCGCCAGCAGCCCGGACAGGGTGAACACCGGGGAGCTGTTTTTT. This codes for CASSPDRVNTGELFF.

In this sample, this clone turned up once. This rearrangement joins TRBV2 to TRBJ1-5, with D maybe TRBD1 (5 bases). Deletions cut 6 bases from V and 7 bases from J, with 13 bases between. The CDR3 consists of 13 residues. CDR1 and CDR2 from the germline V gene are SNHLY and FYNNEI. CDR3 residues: CASRQVESQPQHF. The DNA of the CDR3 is TGTGCCAGCAGACAGGTGGAGTCGCAGCCCCAGCATTTT.

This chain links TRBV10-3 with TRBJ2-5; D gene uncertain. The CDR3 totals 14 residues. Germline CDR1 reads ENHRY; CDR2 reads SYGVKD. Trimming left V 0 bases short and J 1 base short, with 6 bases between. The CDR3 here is CAISESRGQETQYF. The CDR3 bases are TGTGCCATCAGTGAGTCGAGAGGCCAAGAGACCCAGTACTTC.

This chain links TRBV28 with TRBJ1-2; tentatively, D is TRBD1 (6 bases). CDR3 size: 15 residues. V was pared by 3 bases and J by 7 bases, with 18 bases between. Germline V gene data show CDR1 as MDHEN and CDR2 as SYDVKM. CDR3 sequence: CASSLGTKGLSGYTF. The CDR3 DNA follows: TGTGCCAGCAGTTTGGGGACAAAGGGGTTGAGTGGCTACACCTTC.

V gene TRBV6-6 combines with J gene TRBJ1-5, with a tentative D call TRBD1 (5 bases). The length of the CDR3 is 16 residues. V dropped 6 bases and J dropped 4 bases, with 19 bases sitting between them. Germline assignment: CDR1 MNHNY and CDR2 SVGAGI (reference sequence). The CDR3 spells CASSPPRAGLNQPQHF. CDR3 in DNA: TGTGCCAGCAGCCCACCGCGGGCGGGGCTAAATCAGCCCCAGCATTTT.

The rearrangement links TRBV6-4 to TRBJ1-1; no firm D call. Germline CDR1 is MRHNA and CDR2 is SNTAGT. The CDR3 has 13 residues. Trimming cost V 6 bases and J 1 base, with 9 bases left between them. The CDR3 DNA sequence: TGTGCCAGCAGGGCAACAGCGAACACTGAAGCTTTCTTT. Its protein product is CASRATANTEAFF.

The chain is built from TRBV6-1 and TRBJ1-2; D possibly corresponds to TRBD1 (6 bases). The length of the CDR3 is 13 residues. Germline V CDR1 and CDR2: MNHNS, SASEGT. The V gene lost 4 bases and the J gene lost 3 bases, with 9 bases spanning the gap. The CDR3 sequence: CASSVTGYYGYTF. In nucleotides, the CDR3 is TGTGCCAGCAGTGTTACAGGGTACTATGGCTACACCTTC.

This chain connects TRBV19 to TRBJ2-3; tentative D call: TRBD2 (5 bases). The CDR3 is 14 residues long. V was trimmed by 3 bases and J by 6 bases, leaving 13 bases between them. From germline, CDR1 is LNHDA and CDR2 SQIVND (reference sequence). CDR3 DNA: TGTGCCAGTAGTATTTTCCGGGATTCCGATACGCAGTATTTT. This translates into CASSIFRDSDTQYF.

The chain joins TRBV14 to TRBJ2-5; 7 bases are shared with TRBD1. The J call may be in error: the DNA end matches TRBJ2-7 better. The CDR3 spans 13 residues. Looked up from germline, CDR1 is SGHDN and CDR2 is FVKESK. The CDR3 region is CASSLDRAHEQYF. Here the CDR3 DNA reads TGTGCCAGCAGCCTCGACAGGGCCCACGAGCAGTACTTC.

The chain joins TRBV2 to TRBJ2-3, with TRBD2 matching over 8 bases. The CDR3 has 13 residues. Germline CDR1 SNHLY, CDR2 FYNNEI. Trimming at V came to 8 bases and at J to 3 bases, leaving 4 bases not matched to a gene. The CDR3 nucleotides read TGTGCCAGCGTATTAGCGGGGACAGATACGCAGTATTTT. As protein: CASVLAGTDTQYF. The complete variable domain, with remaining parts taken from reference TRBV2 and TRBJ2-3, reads EPEVTQTPSHQVTQMGQEVILRCVPISNHLYFYWYRQILGQKVEFLVSFYNNEISEKSEIFDDQFSVERPDGSNFTLKIRSTKLEDSAMYFCASVLAGTDTQYFGPGTRLTVL.

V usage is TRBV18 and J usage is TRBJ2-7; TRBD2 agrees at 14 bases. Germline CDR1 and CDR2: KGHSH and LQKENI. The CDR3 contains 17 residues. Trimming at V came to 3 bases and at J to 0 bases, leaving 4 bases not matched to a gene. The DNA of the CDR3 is TGTGCCAGCTCACCTGGGACTAGCGGGAGACTCTCCTACGAGCAGTACTTC. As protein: CASSPGTSGRLSYEQYF.

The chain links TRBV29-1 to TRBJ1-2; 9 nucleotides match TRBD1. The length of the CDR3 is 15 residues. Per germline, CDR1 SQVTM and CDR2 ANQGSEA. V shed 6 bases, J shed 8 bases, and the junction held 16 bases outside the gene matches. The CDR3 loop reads CSVLRRGTGTGGYTF. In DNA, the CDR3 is TGCAGCGTCCTCCGGCGAGGGACAGGGACGGGGGGCTACACCTTC.

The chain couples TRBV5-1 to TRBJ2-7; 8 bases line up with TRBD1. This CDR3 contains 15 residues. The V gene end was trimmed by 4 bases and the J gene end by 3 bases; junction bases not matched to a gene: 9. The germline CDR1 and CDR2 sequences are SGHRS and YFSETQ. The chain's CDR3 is CASSPSTGVDYEQYF. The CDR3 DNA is TGCGCCAGCAGCCCCTCGACAGGGGTGGACTACGAGCAGTACTTC.

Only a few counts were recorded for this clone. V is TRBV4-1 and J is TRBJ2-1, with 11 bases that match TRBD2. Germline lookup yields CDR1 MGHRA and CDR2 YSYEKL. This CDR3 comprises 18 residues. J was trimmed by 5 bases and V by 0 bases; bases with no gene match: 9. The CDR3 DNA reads TGCGCCAGCAGCCAAGATACCGCGACTAGCGGGAATCACAATGAGCAGTTCTTC. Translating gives CASSQDTATSGNHNEQFF.

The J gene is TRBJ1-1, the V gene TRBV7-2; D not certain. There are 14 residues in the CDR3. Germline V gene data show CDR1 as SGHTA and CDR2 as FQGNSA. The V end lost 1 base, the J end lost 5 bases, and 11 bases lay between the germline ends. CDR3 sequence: CASSLVEGGTEAFF. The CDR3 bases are TGTGCCAGCAGCTTAGTTGAGGGTGGGACTGAAGCTTTCTTT.

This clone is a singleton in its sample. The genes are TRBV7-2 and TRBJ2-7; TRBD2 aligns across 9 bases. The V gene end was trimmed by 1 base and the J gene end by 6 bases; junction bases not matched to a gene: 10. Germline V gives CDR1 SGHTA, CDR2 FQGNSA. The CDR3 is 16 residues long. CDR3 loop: CASSLELGGRASEQYF. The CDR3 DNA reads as TGTGCCAGCAGCTTAGAATTGGGCGGGAGGGCCTCCGAGCAGTACTTC.

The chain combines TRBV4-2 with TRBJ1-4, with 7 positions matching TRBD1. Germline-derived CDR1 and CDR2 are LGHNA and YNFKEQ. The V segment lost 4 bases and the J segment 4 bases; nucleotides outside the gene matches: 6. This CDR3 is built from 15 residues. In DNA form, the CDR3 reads TGTGCCAGCAGCCGGGGGGACAGATATAATGAAAAACTGTTTTTT. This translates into CASSRGDRYNEKLFF.

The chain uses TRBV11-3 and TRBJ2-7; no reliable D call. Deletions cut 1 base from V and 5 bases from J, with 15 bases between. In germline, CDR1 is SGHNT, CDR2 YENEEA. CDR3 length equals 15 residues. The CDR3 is CASSLVGRPMDEQYF. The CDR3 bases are TGTGCCAGCAGCTTAGTCGGCAGGCCCATGGACGAGCAGTACTTC. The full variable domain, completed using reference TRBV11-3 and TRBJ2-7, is EAGVVQSPRYKIIEKKQPVAFWCNPISGHNTLYWYLQNLGQGPELLIRYENEEAVDDSQLPKDRFSAERLKGVDSTLKIQPAELGDSAVYLCASSLVGRPMDEQYFGPGTRLTVT.

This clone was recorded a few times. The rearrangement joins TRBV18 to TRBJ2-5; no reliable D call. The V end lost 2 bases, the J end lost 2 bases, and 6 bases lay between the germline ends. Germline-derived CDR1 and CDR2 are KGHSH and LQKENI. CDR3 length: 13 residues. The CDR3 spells CASSPDTQETQYF. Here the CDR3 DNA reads TGTGCCAGCTCACCAGACACACAAGAGACCCAGTACTTC.

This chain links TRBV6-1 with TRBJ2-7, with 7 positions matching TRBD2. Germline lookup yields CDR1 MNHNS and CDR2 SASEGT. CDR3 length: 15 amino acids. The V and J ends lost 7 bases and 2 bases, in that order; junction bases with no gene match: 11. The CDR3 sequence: CASTLEAGFAYEQYF. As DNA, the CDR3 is TGTGCCAGCACCCTCGAAGCGGGGTTTGCCTACGAGCAGTACTTC.

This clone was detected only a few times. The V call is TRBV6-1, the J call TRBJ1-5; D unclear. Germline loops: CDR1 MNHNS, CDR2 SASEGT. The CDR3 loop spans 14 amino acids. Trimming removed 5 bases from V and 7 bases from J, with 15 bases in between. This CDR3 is CASSPVGRGQPQHF. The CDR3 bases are TGTGCCAGCAGTCCGGTCGGCCGAGGGCAGCCCCAGCATTTT.

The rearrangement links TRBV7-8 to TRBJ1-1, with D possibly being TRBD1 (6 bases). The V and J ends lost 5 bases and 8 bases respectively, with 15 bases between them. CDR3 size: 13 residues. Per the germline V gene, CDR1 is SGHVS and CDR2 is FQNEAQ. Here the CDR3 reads CASSIRGQLEAFF. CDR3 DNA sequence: TGTGCCAGCAGCATTAGAGGACAGTTGGAAGCTTTCTTT.